This passage covers 27 T cell receptor beta chains from one sample sequenced in a study of blood T cell repertoires in COVID-19 (dated by TCRdb to about 2020). Receptor amplification or capture employed the immunoSEQ multiplex PCR assay. TCRdb holds this immuneACCESS table with in-frame rearrangements only. Some clones are missing; in checked studies, unresolved V genes explain under half, and the rest has no known cause. This sample comprises 65,000 to 95,000 clones, 85% to 90% of them detected only once. The ten largest clones capture 4.6% of the sample. The sample taken for sequencing was peripheral blood. These receptors were collected from a man aged 50 to 60 with active COVID-19.

This clone has just one count. The V call is TRBV2, the J call TRBJ2-7; 10 bases fit TRBD2. The CDR3 is 15 residues long. Germline trimming cut 4 bases from V and 3 bases from J; bases unmatched to any gene: 6. Germline CDR1 is SNHLY and CDR2 is FYNNEI. The CDR3 loop reads CASSVGTSVNYEQYF. CDR3 coding DNA: TGTGCCAGCAGTGTGGGGACTAGCGTGAACTACGAGCAGTACTTC.

The chain employs TRBV4-1 and TRBJ1-6, with D possibly TRBD1 on 5 matching bases. The CDR3 totals 18 residues. The germline V gene encodes CDR1 MGHRA and CDR2 YSYEKL. V was pared by 0 bases and J by 7 bases, with 19 bases between. CDR3 in DNA: TGCGCCAGCAGCCAAGATCTCGGGTGGGGAGGGACGAATTCACCCCTCCACTTT. This codes for CASSQDLGWGGTNSPLHF.

The chain combines TRBV4-1 with TRBJ2-3; D may be TRBD1 (5 bases). Germline V gene sequence: CDR1 MGHRA, CDR2 YSYEKL. The CDR3 extends over 14 amino acids. V dropped 2 bases and J dropped 3 bases, with 9 bases sitting between them. The CDR3, as DNA: TGCGCCAGCAGCCAAACAGGTTTAACAGATACGCAGTATTTT. This codes for CASSQTGLTDTQYF.

The J gene is TRBJ2-4, the V gene TRBV2; 9 positions match TRBD2. The V gene's germline CDR1 is SNHLY and CDR2 FYNNEI. This CDR3 has 19 residues. The junction had 18 bases not matched to a gene; V was cut back by 8 bases and J by 1 base. The CDR3 sequence: CASARGASGEGAAKNIQYF. In DNA, the CDR3 is TGTGCCAGCGCCAGAGGGGCTAGCGGGGAAGGGGCGGCCAAAAACATTCAGTACTTC.

The chain recombines TRBV7-6 with TRBJ2-1; 7 nucleotides line up with TRBD2. Germline V gene sequence: CDR1 SGHVS, CDR2 FNYEAQ. This CDR3 is built from 16 residues. The J segment lost 4 bases and the V segment lost 5 bases, leaving 11 bases of the junction unmatched. The CDR3 DNA sequence: TGTGCCAGCAGCCCCCTGCGCGGGGAGGGATACAATGAGCAGTTCTTC. Its translation is CASSPLRGEGYNEQFF.

The chain is built from TRBV7-2 and TRBJ2-7, with D maybe TRBD1 (6 bases). Germline lookup yields CDR1 SGHTA and CDR2 FQGNSA. V lost 5 bases, J lost 1 base, and 15 bases lay in between. There are 15 residues in the CDR3. The DNA of the CDR3 is TGTGCCAGCAGCCGTTTACAGGGATCTTCCTACGAGCAGTACTTC. Translated, it gives CASSRLQGSSYEQYF.

This sequence joins TRBV7-9 and TRBJ2-3, with a possible D match to TRBD2 (6 bases). Germline loops: CDR1 SEHNR, CDR2 FQNEAQ (reference sequence). This CDR3 contains 14 residues. V was trimmed by 4 bases and J by 0 bases, leaving 8 bases between them. CDR3 residues: CASSWRDSTDTQYF. Written as DNA, the CDR3 is TGTGCCAGCAGCTGGCGGGACAGCACAGATACGCAGTATTTT.

The chain links TRBV5-5 to TRBJ2-5; TRBD1 matches at 9 bases. CDR1 is SGHKS and CDR2 is YYEKEE in the germline V gene (reference sequence). The V segment lost 3 bases and the J segment 5 bases; nucleotides outside the gene matches: 11. The CDR3 is made up of 16 amino acids. CDR3 bases: TGTGCCAGCAGCTCCGGAGACAGGGGGGGACGGGAGACCCAGTACTTC. It translates to CASSSGDRGGRETQYF.

The sample holds one count of this clone. The chain uses TRBV2 and TRBJ1-1, with D uncertain. V lost 6 bases and J lost 6, with 14 bases in between. CDR1 and CDR2 (germline): SNHLY, FYNNEI. CDR3 length equals 13 residues. The CDR3 bases are TGTGCCAGCAGACCGGGGTCGAGCGCTGAAGCTTTCTTT. Translation: CASRPGSSAEAFF.

V gene TRBV7-6 combines with J gene TRBJ2-1; weak D call: TRBD1 (6 bases). The V gene's germline CDR1 is SGHVS and CDR2 FNYEAQ. Trimming stripped 4 bases from V and 8 bases from J, with 12 bases between. The CDR3 covers 13 residues. The CDR3 reads CASSSPGVDEQFF. Here the CDR3 DNA reads TGTGCCAGCAGCTCCCCAGGGGTCGATGAGCAGTTCTTC. The entire variable domain, with the rest obtained from reference TRBV7-6 and TRBJ2-1, is as follows: GAGVSQSPRYKVTKRGQDVALRCDPISGHVSLYWYRQALGQGPEFLTYFNYEAQQDKSGLPNDRFSAERPEGSISTLTIQRTEQRDSAMYRCASSSPGVDEQFFGPGTRLTVL.

This chain joins TRBV11-2 and TRBJ1-5; 10 bases fit TRBD1. Germline V gene sequence: CDR1 SGHAT, CDR2 FQNNGV. V shed 6 bases, J shed 7 bases, and the junction held 3 bases outside the gene matches. This CDR3 spans 13 amino acids. The DNA for the CDR3 is TGTGCCAGCAGTTTGGACAGGGGGCAGCCCCAGCATTTT. It encodes CASSLDRGQPQHF.

J is TRBJ2-4 and V is TRBV7-9, with D tentatively TRBD2 (5 bases). This CDR3 contains 13 residues. Per the germline V gene, CDR1 is SEHNR and CDR2 is FQNEAQ (reference sequence). V gave up 2 bases and J gave up 8 bases, with 10 bases separating them. The CDR3 bases are TGTGCCAGCAGCTTATCAACGGGATACATTCAGTACTTC. It yields the protein CASSLSTGYIQYF.

In its sample, this clone was seen once. The V gene is TRBV9, the J gene TRBJ2-3; 8 bases align to TRBD2. Germline V gives CDR1 SGDLS, CDR2 YYNGEE. Trimming took 3 bases from V and 0 from J; bases not matched to a gene: 6. The CDR3 has 16 residues. This CDR3 reads CASSALSGISTDTQYF. The CDR3 DNA sequence: TGTGCCAGCAGCGCCCTTAGCGGGATTAGCACAGATACGCAGTATTTT.

This chain joins TRBV6-1 and TRBJ2-3, with D possibly TRBD2 on 6 matching bases. V shed 2 bases and J shed 0 bases, with 12 bases lying between them. From germline, CDR1 is MNHNS and CDR2 SASEGT. This CDR3 spans 16 amino acids. CDR3 protein: CASSEWTRGSTDTQYF. CDR3 nucleotide sequence: TGTGCCAGCAGTGAATGGACCCGGGGGAGCACAGATACGCAGTATTTT.

Comment on this clone: One junction end does not reproduce the germline sequence, and a read error may be involved. The chain carries TRBV16 and TRBJ1-2; 10 nucleotides line up with TRBD1. This CDR3 is 14 amino acids long. Germline CDR1 KGHSY, CDR2 FQNENV. CDR3 bases: TGTGCCAGCAGCCAGACAGGGGGCAACTCTGGCTACACCTTC. It encodes CASSQTGGNSGYTF.

The chain combines TRBV2 with TRBJ2-7, with D tentatively TRBD2 (5 bases). There are 12 residues in the CDR3. Trimming took 5 bases from V and 6 from J, leaving 11 bases between them. Germline values: CDR1 SNHLY, CDR2 FYNNEI. CDR3 nucleotides: TGTGCCAGCAGTCCGGACTGGGCCGAGCAGTACTTC. Translating gives CASSPDWAEQYF. The variable domain in full, with the rest retrieved from reference TRBV2 and TRBJ2-7, is EPEVTQTPSHQVTQMGQEVILRCVPISNHLYFYWYRQILGQKVEFLVSFYNNEISEKSEIFDDQFSVERPDGSNFTLKIRSTKLEDSAMYFCASSPDWAEQYFGPGTRLTVT.

The chain employs TRBV6-4 and TRBJ2-1; 8 nucleotides match TRBD1. Per the germline V gene, CDR1 is MRHNA and CDR2 is SNTAGT. Losses at the gene ends were 0 bases for V and 6 bases for J; bases not matched to a gene: 1. The CDR3 consists of 14 residues. CDR3 region: CASSDSTGGNEQFF. For the CDR3, the DNA is TGTGCCAGCAGTGACTCAACAGGGGGCAATGAGCAGTTCTTC.

This chain links TRBV5-7 with TRBJ1-5, with 7 bases aligning to TRBD1. TRBV5-7 is noted as an ORF with a role that remains uncertain. This CDR3 is 14 amino acids long. J lost 4 bases, V lost 4 bases, and 5 bases had no gene match. The CDR3 DNA reads TGTGCCAGCAGCGACAGGGACCAAAATCAGCCCCAGCATTTT. Its translation: CASSDRDQNQPQHF.

V usage is TRBV15 and J usage is TRBJ2-1; D might be TRBD1 (6 bases). CDR3 length: 12 amino acids. V lost 0 bases and J lost 9, with 6 bases in between. Germline CDR1 and CDR2: LNHNV and YYDKDF (reference sequence). The CDR3 sequence: CATSREGGEQFF. The CDR3 DNA is TGTGCCACCAGCAGAGAAGGGGGTGAGCAGTTCTTC.

This rearrangement joins TRBV10-3 to TRBJ2-7; 9 nucleotides match TRBD2. After removal of 0 bases from V and 4 bases from J, the junction contained 7 bases not matched to a gene. This CDR3 has 16 amino acids. The germline gives CDR1 ENHRY, CDR2 SYGVKD. CDR3 nucleotides: TGTGCCATCAGTGAGTCGGTAGCGGGAGTGTCGTACGAGCAGTACTTC. Translating it yields CAISESVAGVSYEQYF.

The chain employs TRBV5-1 and TRBJ2-6; 7 bases line up with TRBD1. Germline CDR1 and CDR2: SGHRS and YFSETQ. The CDR3 consists of 22 residues. Trimming at V came to 1 base and at J to 0 bases, leaving 19 bases not matched to a gene. The CDR3 loop reads CASSLKSGTVVSRTSGANVLTF. The CDR3 DNA follows: TGCGCCAGCAGCTTGAAGTCGGGGACAGTCGTAAGCAGAACCTCTGGGGCCAACGTCCTGACTTTC.

This chain joins TRBV9 and TRBJ1-1; D is uncertain. Between the trimmed V and J ends, which lost 0 bases and 0 bases, there was a span of 18 bases. Germline assignment: CDR1 SGDLS and CDR2 YYNGEE. The CDR3 runs 18 residues. In DNA form, the CDR3 reads TGTGCCAGCAGCGTAGGAGCAGACCGCTCGAGGATGAACACTGAAGCTTTCTTT. Its translation: CASSVGADRSRMNTEAFF.

This chain joins TRBV5-6 and TRBJ1-3, with a possible D match to TRBD1 (5 bases). The V gene lost 4 bases and the J gene lost 0 bases, with 8 bases spanning the gap. Germline V gene sequence: CDR1 SGHDT, CDR2 YYEEEE. This CDR3 is built from 14 residues. The CDR3 nucleotides read TGTGCCAGCAGCGGGACTGTCTCTGGAAACACCATATATTTT. This codes for CASSGTVSGNTIYF.

This clone was detected once. The chain's CDR3 is CASSEASGTYNEQFF. The CDR3 DNA reads TGTGCCAGCAGTGAAGCTAGCGGCACTTACAATGAGCAGTTCTTC. This sequence joins TRBV6-4 and TRBJ2-1; 7 bases fit TRBD2. Germline loops: CDR1 MRHNA, CDR2 SNTAGT. This CDR3 is 15 amino acids long. V was pared by 3 bases and J by 4 bases, with 6 bases of the junction left unmatched.

This clone was detected a few times. The CDR3 sequence: CASSESTGRNTEAFF. The CDR3 nucleotides read TGCGCCAGCAGTGAGTCGACAGGGAGGAACACTGAAGCTTTCTTT. This chain uses TRBV10-1 with TRBJ1-1; 7 positions agree with TRBD1. CDR3 length: 15 residues. Germline V gene sequence: CDR1 WNHNN, CDR2 SYGVQD (reference sequence). Unmatched junction bases numbered 2, after V lost 0 bases and J lost 1 base.

V usage is TRBV5-1 and J usage is TRBJ2-7; TRBD1 matches at 7 bases. Germline lookup yields CDR1 SGHRS and CDR2 YFSETQ. With 4 bases clipped from V and 3 bases from J, the junction kept 4 bases outside the gene matches. CDR3 length: 13 amino acids. The CDR3 loop reads CASSLGTDYEQYF. DNA of the CDR3: TGCGCCAGCAGCCTAGGGACAGACTACGAGCAGTACTTC.

The chain links TRBV15 to TRBJ1-6; 11 bases are a match to TRBD1. The germline V gene encodes CDR1 LNHNV and CDR2 YYDKDF (reference sequence). The CDR3 covers 18 residues. V trimming: 0 bases; J trimming: 10 bases; junction bases outside the gene matches: 11. CDR3 sequence: CATSRDRTGTGGFSPLHF. Here the CDR3 DNA reads TGTGCCACCAGCAGAGATCGCACCGGGACAGGGGGTTTCTCACCCCTCCACTTT.